This T cell receptor beta chain comes out of a study of cytomegalovirus exposure and HLA in healthy donors. Study-wide findings and caveats: Most TCR sequences proved rare, with some public TCRs found in many donors. In a later analysis, TCR beta V- and J-gene trimming was associated with a missense DCLRE1C variant. The CMV antigen specificity of a few CMV-associated chains was confirmed through in vitro analysis. In an earlier analysis, productive rearrangement rates for most beta V segments clustered near 87% or 30%.

13 Jbeta primers and 60 Vbeta primers were used for the PCR. Repertoires were generated with immunoSEQ multiplex PCR, while TCRdb's copy carries only in-frame clones and drops some. The sample has 150,000 to 200,000 clones, around 84% seen once. About this clone itself: The antigen remains undetermined.

CDR3 length: 14 residues. The V segment lost 3 bases and the J segment 2 bases; nucleotides outside the gene matches: 4. The germline gives CDR1 SGHRS, CDR2 YFSETQ. The chain combines TRBV5-1 with TRBJ1-2; 7 bases line up with TRBD1. The sample comprised PBMCs. The TCR comes from a woman aged 18 to 35 in good health and CMV-seronegative. In DNA, the CDR3 is TGCGCCAGCAGCTCACCGACAGGGAACTATGGCTACACCTTC. It encodes CASSSPTGNYGYTF. Full variable domain (remainder filled in from reference TRBV5-1 and TRBJ1-2): KAGVTQTPRYLIKTRGQQVTLSCSPISGHRSVSWYQQTPGQGLQFLFEYFSETQRNKGNFPGRFSGRQFSNSRSEMNVSTLELGDSALYLCASSSPTGNYGYTFGSGTRLTVV.